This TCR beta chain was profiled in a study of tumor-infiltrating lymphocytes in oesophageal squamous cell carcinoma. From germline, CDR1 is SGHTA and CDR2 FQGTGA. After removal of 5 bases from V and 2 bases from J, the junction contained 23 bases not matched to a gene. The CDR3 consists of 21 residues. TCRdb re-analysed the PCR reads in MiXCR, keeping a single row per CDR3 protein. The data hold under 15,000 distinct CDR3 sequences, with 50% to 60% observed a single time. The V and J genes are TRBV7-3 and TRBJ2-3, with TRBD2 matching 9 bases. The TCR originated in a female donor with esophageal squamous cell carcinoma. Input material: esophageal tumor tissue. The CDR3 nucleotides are TGTGCCAGCAGCCTCCGTCCCCCCCTTATAGCGGGAGCCCGCTCCACAGATACGCAGTATTTT. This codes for CASSLRPPLIAGARSTDTQYF.